One T cell receptor beta chain is described in this entry. Its antigen is still unknown. The CDR3 has 11 amino acids. Germline V gives CDR1 MNHEY, CDR2 SVGAGI. The V end was cut by 6 bases, the J end by 5 bases, with 7 bases between. These data belong to a study of graft-versus-host responses after intestinal transplantation. Clones were sequenced by immunoSEQ multiplex PCR, and TCRdb holds only the in-frame ones, with some missing. The sample lists roughly 99,000 clones; 80% to 90% were seen once. This specimen consisted of unstimulated CD4+ T cells sorted from spleen or lymph node cells, obtained before transplant. V and J are TRBV6-5 and TRBJ2-5; D is ambiguous. This clonotype was obtained from a human donor who was the organ donor for an intestinal transplant. The CDR3: CASRNVETQYF. CDR3 coding DNA: TGTGCCAGCAGGAACGTGGAGACCCAGTACTTC.